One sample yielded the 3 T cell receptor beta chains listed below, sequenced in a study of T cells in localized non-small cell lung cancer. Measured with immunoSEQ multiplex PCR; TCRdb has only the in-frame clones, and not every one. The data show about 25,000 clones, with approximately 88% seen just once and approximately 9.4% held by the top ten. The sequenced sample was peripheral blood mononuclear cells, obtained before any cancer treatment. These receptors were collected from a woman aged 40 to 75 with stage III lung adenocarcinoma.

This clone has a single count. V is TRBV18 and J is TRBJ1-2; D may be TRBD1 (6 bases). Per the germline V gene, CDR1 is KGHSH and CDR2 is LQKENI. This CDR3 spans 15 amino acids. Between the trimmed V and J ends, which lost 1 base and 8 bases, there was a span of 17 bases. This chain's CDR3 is CASSPLETGPLGYTF. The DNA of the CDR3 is TGTGCCAGCTCACCACTTGAGACAGGACCCTTGGGCTACACCTTC.

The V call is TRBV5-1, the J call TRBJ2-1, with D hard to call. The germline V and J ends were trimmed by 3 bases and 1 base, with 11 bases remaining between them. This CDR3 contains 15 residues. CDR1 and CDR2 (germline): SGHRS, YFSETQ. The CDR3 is CASSSVPESYNEQFF. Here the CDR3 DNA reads TGCGCCAGCAGCTCGGTCCCGGAATCCTACAATGAGCAGTTCTTC. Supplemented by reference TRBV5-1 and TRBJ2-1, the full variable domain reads KAGVTQTPRYLIKTRGQQVTLSCSPISGHRSVSWYQQTPGQGLQFLFEYFSETQRNKGNFPGRFSGRQFSNSRSEMNVSTLELGDSALYLCASSSVPESYNEQFFGPGTRLTVL.

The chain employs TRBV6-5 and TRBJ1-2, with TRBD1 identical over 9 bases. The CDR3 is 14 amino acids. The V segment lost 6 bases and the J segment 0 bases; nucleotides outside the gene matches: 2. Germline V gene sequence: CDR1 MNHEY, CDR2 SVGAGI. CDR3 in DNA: TGTGCCAGCAGGGGACAGGGCCCTAACTATGGCTACACCTTC. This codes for CASRGQGPNYGYTF.